The clone carrying this T cell receptor (beta chain) was detected a few times. The target antigen is unknown. This entry is derived from a study of T cell clonotyping in hematopoietic cell transplantation. Study-level findings and limits: After transplant, recipient diversity fell while pathologically expanded clonotypes grew through day 180. Broader posttransplant TCR repertoire diversity was predicted by graft donor and pretransplant recipient Inverse Simpson Index values.

Assay: immunoSEQ multiplex PCR; the TCRdb copy retains only in-frame clones and omits some. The table records under 2,000 clones, 75% to 85% of them present only once. V gave up 5 bases and J gave up 11 bases; unmatched junction bases: 5. This CDR3 comprises 10 residues. Germline V gene lookup returns CDR1 SQVTM and CDR2 ANQGSEA. The source material was peripheral blood mononuclear cells. The chain couples TRBV29-1 to TRBJ1-1; 7 positions agree with TRBD1. The origin of this receptor is a man aged 30-40 years in good health. Some clones in this sample may be carry-over from other donors' samples. Written as DNA, the CDR3 is TGCAGCGTTTGGGACAGCGCGGCTTTCTTT. Amino acids: CSVWDSAAFF.